This T cell receptor beta chain was captured in a study of vaccination and CD4 T cells after COVID-19. Study-level findings and limits: Rising from roughly 21 to 40, the median of SARS-CoV-2-reactive clonotypes did not change significantly.

There are 14 residues in the CDR3. Germline assignment: CDR1 MNHNS and CDR2 SASEGT. J lost 4 bases, V lost 6 bases, and 3 bases had no gene match. In regard to this clonotype: The target antigen is unknown.

Time point defined: late sampling 161 to 241 days after vaccination in a few convalescent patients. This sample's treatment: approximately 11-day PBMC culture with coronavirus spike peptide pools or control peptides (ViraFEST assay). Each well received about 2.1 million PBMCs, cultured with about 9.1 IU/ml IL-2 and 8 to 10 ug/ml peptide pools. Oncomine TCR Beta short-read sequencing was applied to DNA from cultured CD4+ T cells. In this case, cultured CD4+ T cells provided the extracted genomic DNA. A single record per CDR3 protein comes from TCRdb applying MiXCR to the PCR reads. The repertoire holds 25,000 to 30,000 distinct CDR3 sequences, with roughly 34% as singletons.

The sequence came from a human donor who had recovered from COVID-19. This chain connects TRBV6-1 to TRBJ2-2; the match to TRBD1 covers 9 bases. Here the sequenced sample was CD4+ T cells from blood, cultured in vitro, taken about 7 months after SARS-CoV-2 vaccination. The CDR3 nucleotides read TGTGCCAGCAGCGGGGACAGGGCCACCGGGGAGCTGTTTTTT. It encodes CASSGDRATGELFF.